What follows describes a single T cell receptor (beta chain). The data were obtained in a study of radiation and T cells in renal cell carcinoma. The assay was immunoSEQ multiplex PCR, and TCRdb's table has in-frame clones only and misses some. The sample has about 43,000 clones, roughly 80% seen once; the top ten hold around 26%. The germline V and J ends were trimmed by 0 bases and 3 bases, with 15 bases remaining between them. This CDR3 region has 16 residues. Time point specified: blood 4 weeks post-SBRT, at nephrectomy. Described treatment: 15 Gy SBRT to primary tumor, nephrectomy 4 weeks later. Nephrectomy followed 15 Gy stereotactic body radiation by 4 weeks.

Sequencing used blood, obtained from a patient whose treatment included radiotherapy and nephrectomy. The V gene is TRBV23-1, the J gene TRBJ2-7, with D possibly being TRBD2 (6 bases). TRBV23-1 is recorded as an ORF, its role being uncertain. The sequence was collected from a woman between 65 and 79 years old with renal cell carcinoma. The CDR3 region has the DNA TGCGCCAGCAGTCAATCCCAGGAGGGGAATTTCTACGAGCAGTACTTC. This codes for CASSQSQEGNFYEQYF.